This T cell receptor beta chain was sequenced for a study of blood T cell repertoires in COVID-19. Looking at the study overall: Samples of COVID-19 (acute and convalescent) were obtained from the United States, Italy and Spain.

Profiling relied on immunoSEQ multiplex PCR, and the TCRdb table lists in-frame clones only, not all of them. This table holds 100,000 to 150,000 clones, 70% to 90% found once. J gave up 5 bases and V 4 bases, and 6 bases lay outside the gene matches. The CDR3 contains 14 residues. In germline, CDR1 is SGHNT, CDR2 YYREEE (reference sequence). The receptor was derived from a man aged 55-75 years with acute or convalescent COVID-19. The sequencing input was peripheral blood. The rearrangement uses TRBV5-4 and TRBJ2-5, with 9 bases that match TRBD1. Here the CDR3 DNA reads TGTGCCAGCAGCCGGACAGGGGAAGGGGAGACCCAGTACTTC. The encoded protein is CASSRTGEGETQYF.